The clone carrying this T cell receptor (beta chain) has a handful of counts. V trimming: 2 bases; J trimming: 0 bases; junction bases outside the gene matches: 5. The CDR3 loop spans 16 amino acids. Germline values: CDR1 PRHDT, CDR2 FYEKMQ (reference sequence). PCR involved 60 Vbeta and 13 Jbeta primers. Generated by immunoSEQ multiplex PCR, the TCRdb table keeps only in-frame clones and is missing some. Of some 200,000 clones in the sample, roughly 80% are singletons; the top ten hold 6.3%. The data stem from a study of cytomegalovirus exposure and HLA in healthy donors. Background on the study: From donors who were HLA-typed, an early data release held approximately 91 million unique TCRs.

Though nominally healthy at sampling, donors likely had unrecorded immune exposures. The specimen sequenced was PBMCs. The rearrangement uses TRBV13 and TRBJ2-5, with 8 nucleotides matching TRBD2. This receptor was taken from a middle-aged man in good health and CMV-seropositive. CDR3 nucleotide sequence: TGTGCCAGCAGCTTATGGGAGCGGGGGTACCAAGAGACCCAGTACTTC. This codes for CASSLWERGYQETQYF. Full variable domain (rest looked up from reference TRBV13 and TRBJ2-5): AAGVIQSPRHLIKEKRETATLKCYPIPRHDTVYWYQQGPGQDPQFLISFYEKMQSDKGSIPDRFSAQQFSDYHSELNMSSLELGDSALYFCASSLWERGYQETQYFGPGTRLLVL.